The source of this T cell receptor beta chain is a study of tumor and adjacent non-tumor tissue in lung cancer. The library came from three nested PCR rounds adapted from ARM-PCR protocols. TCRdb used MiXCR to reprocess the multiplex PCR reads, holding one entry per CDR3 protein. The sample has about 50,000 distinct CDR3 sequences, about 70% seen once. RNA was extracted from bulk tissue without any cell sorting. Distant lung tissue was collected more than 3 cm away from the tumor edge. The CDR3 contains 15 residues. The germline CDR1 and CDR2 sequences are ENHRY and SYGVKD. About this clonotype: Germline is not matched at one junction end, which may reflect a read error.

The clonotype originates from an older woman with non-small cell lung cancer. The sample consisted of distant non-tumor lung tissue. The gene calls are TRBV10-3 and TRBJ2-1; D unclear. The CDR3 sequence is CVISETIDLRNEQFF. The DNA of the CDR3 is TGTGTCATCAGTGAAACTATCGACTTGCGGAATGAGCAGTTCTTC.